This section outlines one T cell receptor beta chain sequence together with its context. What it binds is not known. Trimming cost V 0 bases and J 4 bases, with 15 bases left between them. The CDR3 is made up of 16 amino acids. Looked up from germline, CDR1 is MGHRA and CDR2 is YSYEKL. Second-dose recipients at about 4 or about 12 weeks were treated as one pooled group. These data originate in a study of T cell responses to AZD1222 COVID-19 vaccine. Profiled with immunoSEQ multiplex PCR; TCRdb holds only in-frame clones, not every one. The table records around 150,000 clones, just over 90% of them present only once. Whole-study findings and limits: Repertoire sampling occurred only after the peak T cell response. Receipt of two AZD1222 doses was followed by a rise in Spike-specific TCR breadth and depth. Most donors were white British, females outnumbered males, and clonal diversity was possibly underestimated.

The rearrangement joins TRBV4-1 to TRBJ1-1; D might be TRBD1 (5 bases). The material was peripheral blood, obtained 28 days after the second AZD1222 dose. The TCR sequence derives from an adult who received the AZD1222 COVID-19 vaccine. This chain's CDR3 is CASSQEGTSGSTEAFF. CDR3 DNA sequence: TGCGCCAGCAGCCAAGAGGGGACTTCGGGAAGCACTGAAGCTTTCTTT.